This T cell receptor (beta chain) appears in the sequencing data of a study of blood T cell repertoires in COVID-19. Study information: Sample material is recorded as cDNA or gDNA derived from T cells, B-cell-depleted T cells, or PBMCs.

Per the authors' pipeline: Quantification of nucleated cells was approximated via reference gene primer amplification. Assay used: immunoSEQ multiplex PCR; TCRdb lists only in-frame clones, some missing. V, J and clone size reflect that table, while D and trimming were determined from the DNA. The data show about 180,000 clones, roughly 90% seen once. The CDR3 covers 13 residues. The germline V gene encodes CDR1 MGHDK and CDR2 SYGVNS. The V and J ends lost 3 bases and 6 bases respectively, with 9 bases between them. The sequence came from a man between 65 and 79 years old with active or convalescent COVID-19. Sequenced sample: peripheral blood. This chain joins TRBV25-1 and TRBJ1-5; the D gene is possibly TRBD1 (6 bases). This CDR3 is CASSDLTGQPQHF. The DNA of the CDR3 is TGTGCCAGCAGTGATTTGACAGGTCAGCCCCAGCATTTT.